This T cell receptor beta chain appears in the sequencing data of a study of chemoradiotherapy in HPV16-positive cancers. The CDR3 runs to 15 residues. Trimming at V came to 6 bases and at J to 5 bases, leaving 4 bases not matched to a gene. Germline lookup yields CDR1 MNHEY and CDR2 SMNVEV (reference sequence). Some clones are missing from TCRdb's copy, which holds only in-frame ones; the method was immunoSEQ multiplex PCR. The profile shows more than 10,000 clones, roughly 90% of them singletons. This clonotype was sampled from a human donor with HPV-associated anogenital cancer. The source was blood, collected from a patient who underwent chemoradiotherapy. The genes are TRBV27 and TRBJ2-3, with 14 bases fitting TRBD2. CDR3 sequence: CASRRLAGGKDTQYF. Here the CDR3 DNA reads TGTGCCAGCAGGCGACTAGCGGGGGGGAAAGATACGCAGTATTTT.